This TCR beta chain was sequenced in a study of control samples from healthy donors and cancer patients. V lost 5 bases to trimming and J lost 8 bases; unmatched junction nucleotides: 10. The CDR3 runs 16 residues. The V gene's germline CDR1 is MDHEN and CDR2 SYDVKM. Data came from immunoSEQ multiplex PCR; TCRdb stores just in-frame clones and leaves some out. The sample includes some 150,000 clones, roughly 91% seen only once; the top ten take 1.5%. The gene calls are TRBV28 and TRBJ2-1; the match to TRBD2 covers 12 bases. This receptor was obtained from a woman aged 30 to 39 in good health. Sequenced sample: blood. This CDR3 reads CASSPYGLAGGDEQFF. Here the CDR3 DNA reads TGTGCCAGCAGTCCCTATGGGCTAGCGGGAGGGGATGAGCAGTTCTTC.